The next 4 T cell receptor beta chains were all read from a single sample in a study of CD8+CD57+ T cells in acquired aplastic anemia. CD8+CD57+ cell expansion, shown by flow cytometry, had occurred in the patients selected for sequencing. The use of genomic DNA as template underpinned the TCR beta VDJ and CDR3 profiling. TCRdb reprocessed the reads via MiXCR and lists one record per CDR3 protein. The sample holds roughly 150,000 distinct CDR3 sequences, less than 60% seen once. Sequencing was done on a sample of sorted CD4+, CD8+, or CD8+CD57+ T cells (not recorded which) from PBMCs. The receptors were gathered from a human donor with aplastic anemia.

The CDR3 sequence: CAGRETNTGELFF. The DNA of the CDR3 is TGTGCCGGCCGGGAGACGAACACCGGGGAGCTGTTTTTT. This chain links TRBV19 with TRBJ2-2; weak D call: TRBD2 (6 bases). V lost 11 bases to trimming and J lost 0 bases, with 10 bases between them. The CDR3 is 13 amino acids. The germline gives CDR1 LNHDA, CDR2 SQIVND (reference sequence).

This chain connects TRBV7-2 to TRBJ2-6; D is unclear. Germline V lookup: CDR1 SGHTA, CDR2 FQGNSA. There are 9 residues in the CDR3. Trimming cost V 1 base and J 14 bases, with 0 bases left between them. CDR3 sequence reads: CASSLVLTF. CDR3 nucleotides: TGTGCCAGCAGCTTAGTCCTGACTTTC.

CDR3: CASSITGGWNEQFF. CDR3 nucleotide sequence: TGTGCCAGTAGTATTACAGGGGGGTGGAATGAGCAGTTCTTC. The V and J genes are TRBV19 and TRBJ2-1, with 8 nucleotides matching TRBD1. Germline CDR1 LNHDA, CDR2 SQIVND (reference sequence). Trimming cost V 3 bases and J 7 bases; bases outside gene matches: 5. The CDR3 runs 14 residues.

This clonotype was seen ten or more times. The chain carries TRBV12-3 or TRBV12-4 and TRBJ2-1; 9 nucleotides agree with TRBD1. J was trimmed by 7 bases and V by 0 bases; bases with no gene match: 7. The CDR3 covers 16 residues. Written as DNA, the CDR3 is TGTGCCAGCAGTTTAGCGGTGGGACAGGGATGGAATGAGCAGTTCTTC. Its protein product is CASSLAVGQGWNEQFF.